This T cell receptor beta chain was recovered during a study of CD8 T cells in ankylosing spondylitis. Broader study findings: It was reported that disease-linked clones were significantly enriched in matched ankylosing spondylitis synovial fluid. Earlier reports found some motif variants in synovial fluid and blood in reactive arthritis. There was a TCR beta motif, made of several highly homologous variants, that appeared characteristic of ankylosing spondylitis blood.

The germline CDR1 and CDR2 sequences are LGHNA and YSLEER. V was shortened by 1 base and J by 5 bases, with 15 bases between the two germline ends. The CDR3 extends over 16 amino acids. Scientists made TCR beta libraries using quantitative 5'-RACE with molecular barcodes. Each CDR3 protein is one row after TCRdb ran MiXCR on the 5' RACE reads. The sample holds 100,000 to 150,000 distinct CDR3 sequences; roughly 17% are singletons and the top ten take 30% to 35%. Details on this clonotype: What it binds is unknown.

The V call is TRBV4-3, the J call TRBJ1-5; D perhaps matches TRBD1 (5 bases). The TCR originated in a male donor with ankylosing spondylitis. Specimen: blood, either unsorted or a sorted T cell fraction (not recorded which). CDR3 sequence: CASSQVLGGGYQPQHF. Written as DNA, the CDR3 is TGCGCCAGCAGCCAAGTTTTGGGTGGGGGTTATCAGCCCCAGCATTTT.